Below are 5 T cell receptor beta chains sequenced from a single sample in a study of T cell repertoires in cytomegalovirus infection (dated by TCRdb to the late 2010s). This sample was sequenced with an Illumina HiSeq 1500. TCRdb reran the public reads through fastp at Q25 and MiXCR, keeping productive beta chains. Entries are consolidated by CDR3 protein sequence, retaining the most common genes and DNA. The sample includes approximately 140,000 distinct CDR3 sequences, with 7% to 9.5% observed a single time. The top ten hold around 9.1% of the sample. Sample: PBMCs. All receptors derive from a human donor in good health (CMV status not recorded). Some clones in this sample may be carry-over from other donors' samples.

This clonotype was detected many times. This CDR3 is CATFGTGSFGYTF. CDR3 in DNA: TGTGCCACCTTCGGGACAGGGAGCTTTGGCTACACCTTC. The V and J genes are TRBV28 and TRBJ1-2; TRBD1 aligns across 9 bases. The germline CDR1 and CDR2 sequences are MDHEN and SYDVKM. Trimming at V came to 10 bases and at J to 7 bases, leaving 10 bases not matched to a gene. This CDR3 contains 13 residues.

There are many counts of this clonotype. The rearrangement links TRBV7-2 to TRBJ1-2; the match to TRBD1 covers 9 bases. CDR1 and CDR2 from the germline V gene are SGHTA and FQGNSA. With 3 bases clipped from V and 4 bases from J, the junction kept 6 bases outside the gene matches. The CDR3 has 15 residues. CDR3 sequence reads: CASSFPDRGLYGYTF. CDR3 nucleotides: TGTGCCAGCAGCTTTCCGGACAGGGGCCTCTATGGCTACACCTTC. The entire variable domain, with the rest obtained from reference TRBV7-2 and TRBJ1-2, is as follows: GAGVSQSPSNKVTEKGKDVELRCDPISGHTALYWYRQSLGQGLEFLIYFQGNSAPDKSGLPSDRFSAERTGGSVSTLTIQRTQQEDSAVYLCASSFPDRGLYGYTFGSGTRLTVV.

A note on this clonotype: The junction departs from the called germline gene at one end, perhaps through a read error. The rearrangement joins TRBV4-3 to TRBJ1-1; D is uncertain. CDR1 is LGHNA, CDR2 YSLEER, per germline. This CDR3 is 13 amino acids long. The CDR3 DNA is TGCGCCAGCATCCCAAATCGGAACACTGAAGCTTTATTT. Its translation: CASIPNRNTEALF.

The sample holds a few counts of this clonotype. The chain combines TRBV20-1 with TRBJ2-2, with 9 bases matching TRBD1. V lost 5 bases and J lost 4; bases outside the gene matches: 5. This CDR3 is 14 amino acids long. Germline-derived CDR1 and CDR2 are DFQATT and SNEGSKA (reference sequence). The DNA of the CDR3 is TGCAGTGCTCCGGACAGGGGTGGCACCGGGGAGCTGTTTTTT. It is translated as CSAPDRGGTGELFF.

This clonotype occurred a few times. The J gene is TRBJ2-7, the V gene TRBV3-1, with D unclear. The V end lost 2 bases, the J end lost 4 bases, and 6 bases lay between the germline ends. The CDR3 has 12 amino acids. Germline values: CDR1 LGHDT, CDR2 YNNKEL (reference sequence). The CDR3 protein is CASSQSDYEQYF. The DNA of the CDR3 is TGTGCCAGCAGCCAATCTGATTACGAGCAGTACTTC.